This TCR beta chain was documented in a study of PD-L1 blockade in urothelial cancer. As for the study in general: Dosed intravenously at 1,200 mg every 3 weeks, atezolizumab was initiated by patients in the mid-2010s. Samples came from 3 weeks, at the second dose, and 6 weeks into treatment. Blood samples had a median of around 140,000 T cells, 75,000 or so unique TCRs, and clonality more than 0.075.

Between the trimmed V and J ends, which lost 6 bases and 8 bases, there was a span of 16 bases. Germline lookup yields CDR1 MNHNS and CDR2 SASEGT. The CDR3 has 13 amino acids. Noted time point: peripheral blood 6 weeks after treatment start. With regard to this clone: The antigen is unknown.

Whole-study results and caveats: Better survival was predicted by below-median pretreatment blood TCR clonality.

Only in-frame clones appear in the TCRdb table, and some are missing; sequencing was by immunoSEQ multiplex PCR. The sample shows 35,000 to 50,000 clones, roughly four fifths of them seen only once. This TCR was recovered from a man in his sixties with urothelial cancer. This specimen was PBMCs, taken around atezolizumab (anti-PD-L1) treatment. The chain joins TRBV6-1 to TRBJ1-1; possibly TRBD1 for D (6 bases). CDR3 nucleotide sequence: TGTGCCAGCAGCTCCTTCGGACAGAGCGAAGCTTTCTTT. Translation: CASSSFGQSEAFF.